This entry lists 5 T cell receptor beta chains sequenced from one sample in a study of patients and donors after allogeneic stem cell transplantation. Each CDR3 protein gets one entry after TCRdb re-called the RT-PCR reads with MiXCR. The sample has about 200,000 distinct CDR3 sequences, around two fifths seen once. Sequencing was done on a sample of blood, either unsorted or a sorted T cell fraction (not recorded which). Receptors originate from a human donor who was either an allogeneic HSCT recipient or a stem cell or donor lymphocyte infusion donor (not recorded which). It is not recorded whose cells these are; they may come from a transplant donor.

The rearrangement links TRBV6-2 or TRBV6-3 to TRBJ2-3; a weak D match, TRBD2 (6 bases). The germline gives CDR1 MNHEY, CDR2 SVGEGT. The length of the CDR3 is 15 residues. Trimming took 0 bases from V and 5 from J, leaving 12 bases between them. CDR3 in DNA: TGTGCCAGCAGTTACTCGTCGACTAGAGGAGATACGCAGTATTTT. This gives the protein CASSYSSTRGDTQYF.

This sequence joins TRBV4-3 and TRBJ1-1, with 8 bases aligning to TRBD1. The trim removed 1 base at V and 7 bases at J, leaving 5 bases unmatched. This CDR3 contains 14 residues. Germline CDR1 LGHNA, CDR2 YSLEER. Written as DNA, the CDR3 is TGCGCCAGCAGCCAAGTGAGAGGACAGGGTGAAGCTTTCTTT. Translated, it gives CASSQVRGQGEAFF.

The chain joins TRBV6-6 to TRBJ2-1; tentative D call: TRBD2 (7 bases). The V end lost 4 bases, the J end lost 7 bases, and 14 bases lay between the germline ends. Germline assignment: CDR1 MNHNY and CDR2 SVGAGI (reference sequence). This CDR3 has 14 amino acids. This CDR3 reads CASSSTGRGNEQFF. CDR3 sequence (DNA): TGTGCCAGCAGTTCTACAGGGAGGGGGAATGAGCAGTTCTTC.

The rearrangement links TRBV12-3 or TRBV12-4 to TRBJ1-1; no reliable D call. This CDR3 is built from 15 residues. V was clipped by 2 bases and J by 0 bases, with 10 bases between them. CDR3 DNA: TGTGCCAGCAGTTTATACAGAGCCATGAACACTGAAGCTTTCTTT. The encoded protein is CASSLYRAMNTEAFF.

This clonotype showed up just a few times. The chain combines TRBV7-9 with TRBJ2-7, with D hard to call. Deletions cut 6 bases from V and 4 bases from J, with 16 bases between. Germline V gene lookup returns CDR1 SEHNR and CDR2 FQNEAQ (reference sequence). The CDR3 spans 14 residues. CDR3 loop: CASRPMDGPYEQYF. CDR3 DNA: TGTGCCAGCAGGCCAATGGACGGGCCTTACGAGCAGTACTTC.